Below, 3 T cell receptor beta chains from the same sample are listed, as sequenced in a study of blood T cell repertoires in COVID-19. Here immunoSEQ multiplex PCR was the method, and the copy in TCRdb shows in-frame clones only, minus some. The data hold a few hundred thousand clones, with more than 90% observed a single time. Specimen: PBMCs or T cells enriched from blood (not recorded which). These receptors originate from a young woman who had recovered from COVID-19.

The V and J genes are TRBV3-1 (or the pseudogene TRBV3-2) and TRBJ2-1, with D unresolved. CDR1 is LGHDT and CDR2 is YNNKEL in the germline V gene (reference sequence). The V and J ends lost 1 base and 6 bases respectively, with 4 bases between them. This CDR3 spans 12 amino acids. CDR3 nucleotides: TGTGCCAGCAGCCAAGTTATCAATGAGCAGTTCTTC. It specifies CASSQVINEQFF.

The gene calls are TRBV6-5 and TRBJ1-5, with 11 bases fitting TRBD1. Unmatched junction bases numbered 4, after V lost 6 bases and J lost 6 bases. Germline lookup yields CDR1 MNHEY and CDR2 SVGAGI. This CDR3 region has 14 residues. The CDR3 sequence is CASSWDRGGQPQHF. CDR3 nucleotides: TGTGCCAGCAGCTGGGACAGGGGGGGTCAGCCCCAGCATTTT.

V is TRBV30 and J is TRBJ1-3; perhaps TRBD1 as D (6 bases). Germline CDR1 is GTSNPN and CDR2 is SVGIG (reference sequence). CDR3 length: 14 amino acids. V lost 5 bases and J lost 0, with 11 bases in between. DNA for the CDR3: TGTGCCTGGGAACAGGGCGGCTCTGGAAACACCATATATTTT. Translating it yields CAWEQGGSGNTIYF.